The source of this TCR beta chain is a study of neurological immune-mediated disorders. 5'RACE employing 10-nucleotide random UMIs yielded the cDNA. TCRdb redid the calling of the 5' RACE reads with MiXCR, one entry per CDR3 protein. Of some 41,000 distinct CDR3 sequences listed, 2% to 3% are singletons. At least ten counts were recorded for this clonotype. Germline CDR1 reads ENHRY; CDR2 reads SYGVKD. The CDR3 covers 14 residues. Deletions cut 6 bases from V and 3 bases from J, with 12 bases between. The specimen was PBMCs. The clonotype comes from a man aged 25-45 years with multiple sclerosis. V is TRBV10-3 and J is TRBJ1-5; D might be TRBD1 (5 bases). The DNA for the CDR3 is TGTGCCATCAGGGACAATGACCTCAATCAGCCCCAGCATTTT. Its protein is CAIRDNDLNQPQHF.